This TCR beta chain was retrieved from a study of cytomegalovirus exposure and HLA in healthy donors. The PCR had 60 Vbeta and 13 Jbeta primers. Using immunoSEQ multiplex PCR, the repertoire was profiled, and TCRdb retains in-frame clones only, with some absent. The sample yields about 130,000 clones, 60% to 85% seen once. Study-wide results and limits: According to the study, 180 or so TCR beta chains were cytomegalovirus-associated. Reportedly, cytomegalovirus status was diagnosed with high sensitivity and specificity. A few CMV-associated chains were confirmed in vitro to be specific for CMV antigens.

CDR3 length: 14 amino acids. Germline CDR1 is SGHRS and CDR2 is YFSETQ. The V gene lost 5 bases and the J gene lost 4 bases, with 15 bases spanning the gap. Regarding this clone: Its specificity is not known.

The chain joins TRBV5-1 to TRBJ2-5; weak D call: TRBD2 (5 bases). The TCR comes from a man aged 45 to 65 in good health and CMV-seronegative. Source material: PBMCs. CDR3 amino acids: CASRPGSGGETQYF. In DNA, the CDR3 is TGCGCCAGCAGGCCGGGGTCGGGTGGAGAGACCCAGTACTTC.